The 8 T cell receptor beta chains listed next were all sequenced from one sample in a study of shared clonotypes between healthy human individuals. Libraries were prepared by immunoSEQ multiplex PCR; TCRdb keeps only in-frame clonotypes and omits some of them. The table has over 2 million clones, over 85% seen once. Sequencing used naive CD4+ T cells sorted from blood. Subset indicated: CD45RA+ positively selected. These TCRs come from a young man in good health.

This clone was seen once. The chain has TRBV9 and TRBJ2-5; 12 nucleotides line up with TRBD2. The CDR3 is 16 residues long. With 4 bases clipped from V and 3 bases from J, the junction kept 7 bases outside the gene matches. CDR1 SGDLS and CDR2 YYNGEE come from the germline V gene. The CDR3: CASSLRASGREETQYF. CDR3 DNA sequence: TGTGCCAGCAGCCTGAGGGCTAGCGGGAGGGAAGAGACCCAGTACTTC.

This clone was observed once. The gene calls are TRBV5-1 and TRBJ2-7; 9 bases agree with TRBD1. Germline loops: CDR1 SGHRS, CDR2 YFSETQ. The CDR3 is made up of 13 amino acids. V dropped 4 bases and J dropped 10; count of bases not matched to a gene: 9. CDR3 sequence: CASSPSRDREQYF. DNA for the CDR3: TGCGCCAGCAGCCCGTCCCGGGACAGGGAACAGTACTTC.

This clone was detected once. V and J are TRBV6-1 and TRBJ2-7; 10 bases fit TRBD1. This CDR3 is built from 15 residues. Per germline, CDR1 MNHNS and CDR2 SASEGT. V lost 6 bases, J lost 2 bases, and 7 bases stayed unmatched. The CDR3 loop reads CASRDGQGGPYEQYF. CDR3 coding DNA: TGTGCCAGCAGGGATGGACAGGGGGGTCCCTACGAGCAGTACTTC.

The chain joins TRBV2 to TRBJ2-1; no clear D gene. The germline CDR1 and CDR2 sequences are SNHLY and FYNNEI. Trimming shortened V by 4 bases and J by 4 bases, and 17 bases separated the two germline ends. The length of the CDR3 is 16 residues. CDR3 in DNA: TGTGCCAGCAGTGTTGATGGCAGCTCATCATACAATGAGCAGTTCTTC. Translated, it gives CASSVDGSSSYNEQFF.

This rearrangement joins TRBV11-2 to TRBJ2-3; 7 positions agree with TRBD2. The CDR3 has 18 amino acids. With 4 bases clipped from V and 2 bases from J, the junction kept 15 bases outside the gene matches. The germline CDR1 and CDR2 sequences are SGHAT and FQNNGV. The DNA for the CDR3 is TGTGCCAGCAGCTGGGAAAGGCGGGAGAGGACTAACACAGATACGCAGTATTTT. The encoded protein is CASSWERRERTNTDTQYF.

This clone showed up just once. The CDR3 loop is CAWRNGVAGFTDTQYF. The CDR3 coding sequence is TGTGCCTGGAGAAATGGGGTAGCGGGATTCACAGATACGCAGTATTTT. V and J are TRBV30 and TRBJ2-3; the match to TRBD2 covers 8 bases. Trimming at V came to 3 bases and at J to 2 bases, leaving 10 bases not matched to a gene. The CDR3 covers 16 residues. Germline CDR1 is GTSNPN and CDR2 is SVGIG (reference sequence).

The rearrangement uses TRBV5-1 and TRBJ2-2; no firm D call. Trimming took 2 bases from V and 1 from J, leaving 6 bases between them. This CDR3 region has 14 residues. Germline loops: CDR1 SGHRS, CDR2 YFSETQ. The CDR3 coding sequence is TGCGCCAGCAGCTTCGTAGTGAACACCGGGGAGCTGTTTTTT. It yields the protein CASSFVVNTGELFF.

The gene calls are TRBV30 and TRBJ1-5, with D possibly TRBD1 on 6 matching bases. Between the trimmed V and J ends, which lost 0 bases and 6 bases, there was a span of 15 bases. The CDR3 runs to 15 residues. CDR1 is GTSNPN, CDR2 SVGIG, per germline (reference sequence). The CDR3 nucleotides read TGTGCCTGGAGTGTAGGTCAGGGGAACGCTCAGCCCCAGCATTTT. Its translation: CAWSVGQGNAQPQHF.